These 4 T cell receptor beta chains share one sample of origin, sequenced in a study of tumor-infiltrating T cells and Merkel cell polyomavirus. On the study more broadly: The study examined CD8+ T cells specific for the Merkel cell polyomavirus KLL epitope.

Every patient's tumor was robustly positive for Merkel cell polyomavirus Large T antigen on immunohistochemistry. Measured with immunoSEQ multiplex PCR; TCRdb has only the in-frame clones, and not every one. This table holds more than 20,000 clones, around nine tenths found once. The sequenced sample consisted of lymph node tissue. These receptor sequences come from a man aged 50 to 60 with Merkel cell carcinoma.

The chain uses TRBV18 and TRBJ2-5; 7 positions agree with TRBD1. Germline V gene lookup returns CDR1 KGHSH and CDR2 LQKENI. The V gene end was trimmed by 4 bases and the J gene end by 2 bases; junction bases not matched to a gene: 7. CDR3 length: 15 residues. CDR3 amino acids: CASSLPGQLQETQYF. The CDR3 DNA is TGTGCCAGCTCACTGCCGGGACAGCTACAAGAGACCCAGTACTTC. Full variable domain (missing parts from reference TRBV18 and TRBJ2-5): NAGVMQNPRHLVRRRGQEARLRCSPMKGHSHVYWYRQLPEEGLKFMVYLQKENIIDESGMPKERFSAEFPKEGPSILRIQQVVRGDSAAYFCASSLPGQLQETQYFGPGTRLLVL.

The chain employs TRBV5-8 and TRBJ2-5; TRBD1 aligns across 8 bases. Germline loops: CDR1 SGHTS, CDR2 YDEGEE. The CDR3 sequence is 14 residues long. V was clipped by 0 bases and J by 5 bases; unmatched bases: 3. The CDR3 bases are TGTGCCAGCAGCTTGGGCGACAGGGGCGAGACCCAGTACTTC. Encoded protein: CASSLGDRGETQYF.

The rearrangement joins TRBV7-2 to TRBJ2-5, with TRBD1 matching 9 bases. The J call is uncertain, as TRBJ2-7 better fits the DNA end. The CDR3 runs 13 residues. The V gene's germline CDR1 is SGHTA and CDR2 FQGNSA. The CDR3 loop is CASSRGTGLEQYF. As DNA, the CDR3 is TGTGCCAGCTCTAGAGGGACAGGGCTCGAGCAGTACTTC.

The V and J genes are TRBV9 and TRBJ2-4; D unresolved. Germline values: CDR1 SGDLS, CDR2 YYNGEE. This CDR3 region has 12 residues. The ends were cut back, 2 bases at V and 9 bases at J, with 9 bases in the middle. CDR3 sequence (DNA): TGTGCCAGCAGCGTTTTGAACGGCATTCAGTACTTC. Translated: CASSVLNGIQYF.